These 18 T cell receptor beta chains were sequenced from one sample in a study of blood T cell repertoires in COVID-19. Only in-frame clones appear in the TCRdb table, and some are missing; sequencing was by immunoSEQ multiplex PCR. The sample contains 450,000 or so clones, roughly 89% of which appear only once. Sequenced material: peripheral blood. The receptors originated from a young man with COVID-19, enrolled during active disease.

The CDR3 is CASSDQGSSYNEQFF. The CDR3 nucleotides read TGTGCCAGCAGTGACCAGGGAAGCTCCTACAATGAGCAGTTCTTC. The chain combines TRBV6-4 with TRBJ2-1, with TRBD1 as a possible D gene (5 bases). Germline assignment: CDR1 MRHNA and CDR2 SNTAGT. The CDR3 contains 15 residues. Trimming took off 2 bases at V and 0 bases at J, with 8 bases between the two ends.

This rearrangement joins TRBV12-5 to TRBJ2-1; TRBD2 aligns across 13 bases. The CDR3 is made up of 16 amino acids. The J segment lost 8 bases and the V segment lost 5 bases, leaving 9 bases of the junction unmatched. Germline V gene lookup returns CDR1 LGHNT and CDR2 FRNRAP. CDR3 sequence (DNA): TGTGCTAGTGGTCCCGGGACTAGCGGGATGGGCGATGAGCAGTTCTTC. This sequence encodes CASGPGTSGMGDEQFF.

CDR3 coding DNA: TGTGCCAGCAGCGCGACAGGGTTAGAGCAGTACTTC. Its protein is CASSATGLEQYF. The chain joins TRBV9 to TRBJ2-7; 7 bases match TRBD1. With 3 bases clipped from V and 7 bases from J, the junction kept 4 bases outside the gene matches. Germline V lookup: CDR1 SGDLS, CDR2 YYNGEE. The CDR3 extends over 12 amino acids.

The genes are TRBV5-1 and TRBJ2-7, with a weak D call TRBD1 (6 bases). V lost 0 bases and J 2 bases, leaving 12 bases between the germline ends. CDR1 and CDR2 (germline): SGHRS, YFSETQ. The CDR3 consists of 15 residues. The CDR3 loop is CASSLDGGGPYEQYF. The CDR3 nucleotides read TGCGCCAGCAGCTTGGACGGTGGGGGCCCCTACGAGCAGTACTTC.

V gene TRBV4-1 combines with J gene TRBJ2-3; 8 nucleotides agree with TRBD2. Germline CDR1 is MGHRA and CDR2 is YSYEKL. With V trimmed by 0 bases and J by 6 bases, 8 bases remained unmatched. There are 16 residues in the CDR3. CDR3 sequence reads: CASSQDPGLARDTQYF. CDR3 DNA: TGCGCCAGCAGCCAAGATCCCGGACTAGCAAGGGATACGCAGTATTTT.

The V gene is TRBV5-1, the J gene TRBJ2-7; possible D gene TRBD1, 6 bases. This CDR3 contains 13 residues. Germline assignment: CDR1 SGHRS and CDR2 YFSETQ. V was shortened by 1 base and J by 1 base, with 6 bases between the two germline ends. This chain's CDR3 is CASSLTGSYEQYF. DNA of the CDR3: TGCGCCAGCAGCTTGACAGGGTCCTACGAGCAGTACTTC.

This chain links TRBV19 with TRBJ1-1; the match to TRBD1 covers 9 bases. CDR3 length: 15 residues. CDR1 is LNHDA, CDR2 SQIVND, per germline (reference sequence). V lost 4 bases to trimming and J lost 4 bases; unmatched junction nucleotides: 7. CDR3 sequence reads: CASSTLTGGVTEAFF. DNA of the CDR3: TGTGCCAGTAGTACGCTGACAGGGGGAGTCACTGAAGCTTTCTTT.

This clone was observed a handful of times. The chain employs TRBV2 and TRBJ1-1, with D tentatively TRBD1 (6 bases). The CDR3 totals 11 residues. Trimming cost V 1 base and J 11 bases, with 8 bases left between them. CDR1 is SNHLY and CDR2 is FYNNEI in the germline V gene. CDR3 sequence reads: CASSEGQAAFF. In DNA, the CDR3 is TGTGCCAGCAGTGAAGGACAGGCCGCTTTCTTT.

The CDR3 DNA reads TGTGCCAGCAGCCGCGACAGGGACGGAAATCAGCCCCAGCATTTT. Protein: CASSRDRDGNQPQHF. This rearrangement joins TRBV4-2 to TRBJ1-5, with TRBD1 matching 7 bases. J lost 4 bases, V lost 4 bases, and 7 bases had no gene match. This CDR3 contains 15 residues. Germline values: CDR1 LGHNA, CDR2 YNFKEQ.

CDR3 coding DNA: TGTGCCACCAGTCACGGGGGGTCCTACAATGAGCAGTTCTTC. Residues: CATSHGGSYNEQFF. The V gene is TRBV24-1, the J gene TRBJ2-1, with 7 bases aligning to TRBD2. V lost 6 bases and J lost 1; bases outside the gene matches: 2. Per the germline V gene, CDR1 is KGHDR and CDR2 is SFDVKD. This CDR3 comprises 14 residues.

Worth noting for this clone: Other DNA sequences of this sample code for an identical CDR3. J is TRBJ2-7 and V is TRBV15; D gene unclear. CDR3 size: 12 residues. The V gene's germline CDR1 is LNHNV and CDR2 YYDKDF (reference sequence). Between the trimmed V and J ends, which lost 0 bases and 3 bases, there was a span of 3 bases. CDR3: CATSRDGYEQYF. The CDR3 region has the DNA TGTGCCACCAGCAGAGACGGCTACGAGCAGTACTTC.

The chain uses TRBV24-1 and TRBJ1-2, with TRBD1 matching 7 bases. With V trimmed by 3 bases and J by 7 bases, 4 bases remained unmatched. Germline V lookup: CDR1 KGHDR, CDR2 SFDVKD. This CDR3 comprises 13 residues. CDR3 sequence: CATSDRQGGGYTF. CDR3 nucleotides: TGTGCCACCAGTGATCGACAGGGTGGTGGCTACACCTTC.

The CDR3 coding sequence is TGTGCCAGCAGCCGGACTCGGCGGGAGCAGTTCTTC. Translation gives CASSRTRREQFF. The chain carries TRBV6-5 and TRBJ2-1; tentative D call: TRBD2 (5 bases). V was pared by 6 bases and J by 10 bases, with 13 bases between. Germline loops: CDR1 MNHEY, CDR2 SVGAGI. The CDR3 has 12 amino acids.

The chain combines TRBV3-1 (or the pseudogene TRBV3-2) with TRBJ2-5; 8 bases fit TRBD1. The germline V gene has CDR1 LGHDT and CDR2 YNNKEL (reference sequence). The CDR3 extends over 14 amino acids. V shed 6 bases, J shed 4 bases, and the junction held 7 bases outside the gene matches. The CDR3 is CASSDRGFRETQYF. CDR3 DNA sequence: TGTGCCAGCAGTGACAGGGGCTTCCGAGAGACCCAGTACTTC.

V usage is TRBV5-4 and J usage is TRBJ2-2, with D possibly matching TRBD1 (6 bases). The germline CDR1 and CDR2 sequences are SGHNT and YYREEE (reference sequence). Trimming cost V 4 bases and J 7 bases, with 17 bases left between them. The CDR3 has 15 amino acids. Here the CDR3 reads CASSTTGSYSGELFF. The CDR3 DNA reads TGTGCCAGCAGCACCACAGGGTCGTATAGCGGGGAGCTGTTTTTT.

This chain connects TRBV18 to TRBJ2-7, with TRBD2 identical over 10 bases. CDR3 size: 17 residues. The ends lost 3 bases at V and 0 bases at J; junction bases unmatched: 8. Germline loops: CDR1 KGHSH, CDR2 LQKENI. The CDR3 spells CASSPVLAGESSYEQYF. CDR3 DNA: TGTGCCAGCTCACCGGTTCTAGCGGGGGAGAGCTCCTACGAGCAGTACTTC.

The rearrangement uses TRBV2 and TRBJ2-5, with 8 positions matching TRBD2. After removal of 2 bases from V and 1 base from J, the junction contained 18 bases not matched to a gene. CDR3 length: 20 amino acids. Germline-derived CDR1 and CDR2 are SNHLY and FYNNEI. The CDR3 nucleotides are TGTGCCAGCAGTGAACTGTTGCGGGGGGCACCATCCAGTACCCAAGAGACCCAGTACTTC. It codes for CASSELLRGAPSSTQETQYF.

The chain joins TRBV11-2 to TRBJ2-7, with TRBD2 matching 13 bases. Germline V gene sequence: CDR1 SGHAT, CDR2 FQNNGV. V lost 2 bases to trimming and J lost 3 bases; unmatched junction nucleotides: 7. The CDR3 length is 17 residues. Here the CDR3 reads CASSLSVRTSGSYEQYF. The CDR3 DNA reads TGTGCCAGCAGCTTAAGCGTCCGGACTAGCGGGAGCTACGAGCAGTACTTC.